A selection of T cell receptor beta chains follows, all from one sample in a study of beta chain features in type 1 diabetes. Profiling relied on immunoSEQ multiplex PCR, and the TCRdb table lists in-frame clones only, not all of them. The sample consists of around 690,000 clones, around 12% of them appearing once. Material for sequencing was naive CD4+ T cells from blood. These receptor sequences come from a man younger than 45 with type 1 diabetes. Both conserved end residues are trimmed from each CDR3.

CDR3 protein | V gene
ASSPRAARGNTEAF | TRBV5-6
SVGRSLAYEQY | TRBV29-1
ASSYFSAPKDTQY | TRBV6-5
AWSKIGNQPQH | TRBV30
AISETQGSEQY | TRBV10-3
ASSPGTAYNEQF | TRBV6-5
ASSSAGVSNQPQH | TRBV18
AINEGAGNSPLH | TRBV10-3
ASTPPAATNYGYT | TRBV7-9
ASSQVQDQGNTIY | TRBV4-3
ASSLAGRAEGTEAF | TRBV7-9
ASSLAGQGPYEQY | TRBV7-6
ASSSGLAGVETQY | TRBV7-2
ASSSGTPPNTGELF | TRBV5-8
SFLGGDQETQY | TRBV29-1
AWSLDRTNEKLF | TRBV30
SVDSRLSTEAF | TRBV29-1
ASSIDTLAGNGYT | TRBV19
ASSLGTASYNEQF | TRBV5-1
ASSSLWTSGITDTQY | TRBV7-9
ASSSGQNQETQY | TRBV6-6